This TCR beta chain was observed in a study of T cell changes during pregnancy in multiple sclerosis. This CDR3 has 14 amino acids. V shed 5 bases and J 1 base; nucleotides not matched to a gene: 5. Germline CDR1 is SGHRS and CDR2 is YFSETQ. The table came from immunoSEQ multiplex PCR; TCRdb's copy has only in-frame clones and leaves some out. There are about 42,000 clones in the sample; approximately 90% occur only once, and roughly 0.87% lies in the top ten. This sequence originates from a female donor with multiple sclerosis, enrolled in a pregnancy study. The sample consisted of CD4+ T cells from peripheral blood mononuclear cells, taken after pregnancy. V gene TRBV5-1 combines with J gene TRBJ1-1, with 7 nucleotides matching TRBD1. CDR3 sequence reads: CASRRGQANTEAFF. The CDR3 nucleotides read TGCGCCAGCAGACGCGGACAGGCGAACACTGAAGCTTTCTTT.